These 22 T cell receptor beta chains were sequenced from one sample in a study of tumor and adjacent non-tumor tissue in lung cancer. TCRbeta libraries were built with three rounds of nested PCR, modified from ARM-PCR. TCRdb redid the calling of the multiplex PCR reads with MiXCR, one entry per CDR3 protein. Of more than 55,000 distinct CDR3 sequences in the sample, about 56% were seen once. No cell sorting was done before RNA was extracted from the tissue. Distant lung tissue was collected more than 3 cm away from the tumor edge. Material: distant non-tumor lung tissue. The receptors here all came from a man in his 70s with non-small cell lung cancer.

This clonotype was observed a handful of times. This could be a read error, since a much larger clone is one nucleotide away. V is TRBV10-3 and J is TRBJ2-5; possibly TRBD1 or TRBD2 for D (5 bases each). Germline values: CDR1 ENHRY, CDR2 SYGVKD. This CDR3 has 15 residues. The germline V and J ends were trimmed by 6 bases and 5 bases, with 19 bases remaining between them. CDR3 nucleotides: TGTGCCATCAGCAGGAGGACAAAAGATGTGGAGACCCAGTACTTC. The encoded protein is CAISRRTKDVETQYF.

This clonotype was found many times. V is TRBV11-2 and J is TRBJ2-1; unclear D gene. The CDR3 has 16 amino acids. Germline values: CDR1 SGHAT, CDR2 FQNNGV. Between the trimmed V and J ends, which lost 3 bases and 0 bases, there was a span of 12 bases. CDR3 residues: CASSLDPESSYNEQFF. The DNA for the CDR3 is TGTGCCAGCAGCTTGGATCCAGAGAGCTCCTACAATGAGCAGTTCTTC.

Note on this clonotype: A much larger clone is a single base away; this may be a read error. V gene TRBV6-6 combines with J gene TRBJ2-7; possibly TRBD1 or TRBD2 for D (5 bases each). The CDR3 is made up of 12 amino acids. Germline CDR1 is MNHNY and CDR2 is SVGAGI (reference sequence). CDR3 residues: CVSSYGAAEQYF. DNA for the CDR3: TGTGTCAGCAGTTACGGGGCTGCCGAGCAGTACTTC.

Concerning this clonotype itself: One end of the junction fails to match germline, which may point to a read error. The chain couples TRBV11-3 to TRBJ2-4, with D possibly matching TRBD2 (6 bases). The CDR3 covers 16 residues. Germline CDR1 is SGHNT and CDR2 is YENEEA. The DNA of the CDR3 is TGTGCCAGCAGTTTAAACGCGGGGCAAACCAAGAACATTCAGTACTTC. Translated: CASSLNAGQTKNIQYF.

The V call is TRBV20-1, the J call TRBJ1-1; D gene unclear. V shed 1 base and J shed 5 bases, with 14 bases lying between them. The germline CDR1 and CDR2 sequences are DFQATT and SNEGSKA (reference sequence). The CDR3 covers 14 residues. Here the CDR3 reads CSARVEVRPTEAFF. The CDR3, as DNA: TGCAGTGCTAGAGTAGAGGTGAGGCCTACTGAAGCTTTCTTT.

The chain recombines TRBV11-2 with TRBJ2-3, with 10 bases lining up with TRBD2. Germline V gene data show CDR1 as SGHAT and CDR2 as FQNNGV. Losses at the gene ends were 5 bases for V and 5 bases for J; bases not matched to a gene: 13. The CDR3 runs 17 residues. This chain's CDR3 is CASSLLTSGRAVDTQYF. DNA for the CDR3: TGTGCCAGCAGCCTACTTACGAGCGGGAGGGCCGTAGATACGCAGTATTTT.

With respect to this clonotype: This may be a read error, as it is one base from a much larger clone. This chain connects TRBV29-1 to TRBJ1-5; D gene uncertain. Per germline, CDR1 SQVTM and CDR2 ANQGSEA. The CDR3 contains 12 residues. CDR3 residues: CRVQDGNQPQHF. In DNA, the CDR3 is TGCCGCGTTCAGGATGGCAATCAGCCCCAGCATTTT. The variable domain in full, completed from reference TRBV29-1 and TRBJ1-5, reads SAVISQKPSRDICQRGTSLTIQCQVDSQVTMMFWYRQQPGQSLTLIATANQGSEATYESGFVIDKFPISRPNLTFSTLTVSNMSPEDSSIYLCRVQDGNQPQHFGDGTRLSIL.

This clonotype has a handful of counts. The chain recombines TRBV20-1 with TRBJ2-3; 11 positions match TRBD2. Germline V gene data show CDR1 as DFQATT and CDR2 as SNEGSKA (reference sequence). There are 18 residues in the CDR3. The V segment lost 0 bases and the J segment 2 bases; nucleotides outside the gene matches: 10. The CDR3 sequence: CSAREILSGGDTTDTQYF. DNA of the CDR3: TGCAGTGCTAGAGAAATCCTTAGCGGGGGGGATACCACAGATACGCAGTATTTT.

About this clonotype itself: This may be a read error: a much more frequent sequence differs by one nucleotide. The chain employs TRBV7-8 and TRBJ1-1; D is uncertain. The CDR3 runs to 13 residues. Germline V gene sequence: CDR1 SGHVS, CDR2 FQNEAQ. The CDR3 bases are TGTGCCAGCAGCCCCTACATGAACACTGTAGCTTTCTTT. Translation: CASSPYMNTVAFF.

This clonotype has a handful of counts. J is TRBJ1-2 and V is TRBV6-2 or TRBV6-3, with D tentatively TRBD1 (5 bases). Between the trimmed V and J ends, which lost 0 bases and 0 bases, there was a span of 11 bases. CDR1 is MNHEY and CDR2 is SVGEGT in the germline V gene. The CDR3 loop spans 16 amino acids. The CDR3 nucleotides are TGTGCCAGCAGTTACTCGATACAGGCATCTAACTATGGCTACACCTTC. Protein sequence: CASSYSIQASNYGYTF.

Remarks on this clonotype: An end of the junction does not agree with germline; a read error may underlie this. The chain employs TRBV24-1 and TRBJ2-5; TRBD1 might be the D (6 bases). The CDR3 covers 14 residues. From germline, CDR1 is KGHDR and CDR2 SFDVKD. CDR3 nucleotide sequence: TGTGTCACCAGTAACCCCAGGGGCTCGAAGACCCAGTACTTC. Its translation is CVTSNPRGSKTQYF.

Concerning this clonotype itself: Sequence at one end of the junction differs from germline and may be a read error. The CDR3 spells CNVEVPGNTDKQYF. The CDR3 nucleotides are TGCAACGTTGAAGTGCCGGGAAACACAGATAAGCAGTATTTT. The rearrangement links TRBV29-1 to TRBJ2-3; the D gene is possibly TRBD2 (5 bases). The germline V gene encodes CDR1 SQVTM and CDR2 ANQGSEA. The CDR3 totals 14 residues.

On this clonotype itself: At one end the junction does not follow the germline gene, possibly because of a read error. This chain joins TRBV30 and TRBJ2-1; tentatively, D is TRBD2 (5 bases). This CDR3 has 14 residues. The germline V gene has CDR1 GTSNPN and CDR2 SVGIG (reference sequence). Here the CDR3 DNA reads TGTGCCTGGAGCCTTTTCGGGGTCTACTATGAGCAGTTCTTC. Translating gives CAWSLFGVYYEQFF.

This clonotype was counted a few times. This rearrangement joins TRBV7-2 to TRBJ1-5, with D perhaps TRBD1 (5 bases). The length of the CDR3 is 12 residues. The V gene lost 5 bases and the J gene lost 7 bases, with 9 bases spanning the gap. From germline, CDR1 is SGHTA and CDR2 FQGNSA. The DNA for the CDR3 is TGTGCCAGCAGCCCAGGGAGGCAGCCCCAGCATTTT. This sequence encodes CASSPGRQPQHF.

This clonotype was detected many times. This rearrangement joins TRBV4-2 to TRBJ2-2, with TRBD2 matching 11 bases. Germline V gene lookup returns CDR1 LGHNA and CDR2 YNFKEQ. The length of the CDR3 is 18 residues. After removal of 1 base from V and 1 base from J, the junction contained 5 bases not matched to a gene. The CDR3: CASSQAASGGKNTGELFF. The CDR3 DNA reads as TGTGCCAGCAGCCAAGCGGCTAGCGGGGGGAAGAACACCGGGGAGCTGTTTTTT.

As to this clonotype: One end of the junction varies from germline; a read error may be responsible. The J gene is TRBJ1-2, the V gene TRBV4-1; D unresolved. The CDR3 has 14 amino acids. Germline CDR1 is MGHRA and CDR2 is YSYEKL. The CDR3 DNA is TGTGCCAGCAGCCAGATGAATGGGGAGGGCGGCTACACCTTC. Protein product: CASSQMNGEGGYTF.

Worth noting for this clonotype: Since a much larger clone is just one base distant, this may be a read error. This chain links TRBV6-5 with TRBJ2-1; TRBD1 aligns across 8 bases. There are 13 residues in the CDR3. Unmatched junction bases numbered 14, after V lost 6 bases and J lost 16 bases. Germline V gene data show CDR1 as MNHEY and CDR2 as SVGAGI. The CDR3 DNA sequence: TGTGCCAGCAGATCCTCCCCCGGGACAGGCCCTTTCTTC. As protein: CASRSSPGTGPFF.

V gene TRBV20-1 combines with J gene TRBJ2-7; 13 positions match TRBD2. The CDR3 runs to 16 residues. CDR1 is DFQATT and CDR2 is SNEGSKA in the germline V gene (reference sequence). Trimming at V came to 4 bases and at J to 6 bases, leaving 12 bases not matched to a gene. The CDR3 DNA reads TGCAGTGCTATAGCCCCGGGACTAGCGGGACTGGGCGAGCAGTACTTC. Translating gives CSAIAPGLAGLGEQYF.

In DNA form, the CDR3 reads TGCAGCGCAAGGGTGGGACGGGACTACCACGAGCAGTACTTC. Translating gives CSARVGRDYHEQYF. The J gene is TRBJ2-7, the V gene TRBV29-1, with 7 bases lining up with TRBD2. This CDR3 spans 14 amino acids. Germline loops: CDR1 SQVTM, CDR2 ANQGSEA. Trimming cost V 7 bases and J 5 bases; bases outside gene matches: 14.

This clonotype was picked up many times. This chain links TRBV11-3 with TRBJ2-7; 7 bases match TRBD1. J was trimmed by 2 bases and V by 5 bases; bases with no gene match: 9. The CDR3 contains 15 residues. From germline, CDR1 is SGHNT and CDR2 YENEEA. For the CDR3, the DNA is TGTGCCAGCAGCCCTGCCGGGACAGTGGCCTACGAGCAGTACTTC. It specifies CASSPAGTVAYEQYF.

V and J are TRBV11-1 and TRBJ1-1; D call uncertain. The germline CDR1 and CDR2 sequences are SGHAT and FQDESV (reference sequence). V gave up 9 bases and J gave up 1 base, with 12 bases separating them. CDR3 length equals 13 residues. In nucleotides, the CDR3 is TGTGCCAGTAGTTCTTCAAGGAACACTGAAGCTTTCTTT. Amino acids: CASSSSRNTEAFF.

A note on this clonotype: A junction boundary mismatches the germline segment, possibly from a read error. The chain combines TRBV5-6 with TRBJ2-7; D could derive from TRBD1 or TRBD2 (6 bases each). There are 18 residues in the CDR3. The germline gives CDR1 SGHDT, CDR2 YYEEEE. CDR3 in amino acids: CVSSATPFRQGQDYEQYF. CDR3 DNA: TGTGTCAGCAGCGCCACCCCCTTTCGGCAGGGGCAGGACTACGAGCAGTATTTC.